The rows below give T cell receptor beta chains drawn from one sample of a study of T cells in Graves' hyperthyroidism and ophthalmopathy. TCRdb reprocessed the multiplex PCR reads via MiXCR and lists one record per CDR3 protein. The table shows around 690,000 distinct CDR3 sequences, with less than 25% occurring only once. The material sequenced was blood. These receptors were collected from a man aged 25 to 40 with Graves' ophthalmopathy. Each CDR3 is given with its conserved first and last residue. Fields, in order: J gene, D gene, V gene, clone size, CDR3 protein, CDR3 DNA. A D gene is named only where the DNA matches it firmly. Part of the rows lack a size; the others show once, few, many or a class for expanded clones.

J: TRBJ2-5
D: NA
V: TRBV18
size: few
CDR3: CASSPPAYGETQYF
DNA: TGTGCCAGCTCACCACCGGCCTACGGGGAGACCCAGTACTTC

J: TRBJ2-4
D: NA
V: TRBV7-9
size: NA
CDR3: CASSYYRTATRSRGIQYF
DNA: TGTGCCAGCAGCTACTATCGGACGGCAACTAGATCTCGGGGCATTCAGTACTTC

J: TRBJ2-3
D: TRBD2
V: TRBV29-1
size: few
CDR3: CSVVRTSENTDTQYF
DNA: TGCAGCGTCGTCCGGACTAGCGAAAACACAGATACGCAGTATTTT

J: TRBJ2-7
D: TRBD1
V: TRBV5-6
size: few
CDR3: CASSLRQGKFLYEQYF
DNA: TGTGCCAGCAGCTTGCGACAGGGGAAATTCTTATACGAGCAGTACTTC

J: TRBJ2-1
D: TRBD2
V: TRBV20-1
size: NA
CDR3: CSAGERGPYNEQFF
DNA: TGCAGTGCTGGAGAGCGGGGTCCATACAATGAGCAGTTCTTC

J: TRBJ2-4
D: NA
V: TRBV10-3
size: few
CDR3: CAISESAPGAKNIQYF
DNA: TGTGCCATCAGTGAGTCGGCGCCCGGGGCCAAAAACATTCAGTACTTC

J: TRBJ1-6
D: TRBD1
V: TRBV6-9
size: NA
CDR3: CASSSTTGDNSPLHF
DNA: TGTGCCAGCAGTTCCACGACAGGGGATAATTCACCCCTCCACTTT

J: TRBJ1-4
D: NA
V: TRBV6-1
size: NA
CDR3: CASRRPATNEKLFF
DNA: TGTGCCAGCAGGAGGCCGGCAACTAATGAAAAACTGTTTTTT

J: TRBJ2-5
D: NA
V: TRBV12-3/TRBV12-4
size: many
CDR3: CASSVSGTVNQETQYF
DNA: TGTGCCAGCAGCGTATCCGGGACGGTCAACCAAGAGACCCAGTACTTC

J: TRBJ2-7
D: TRBD2
V: TRBV20-1
size: NA
CDR3: CSAEGLAGSYEQYF
DNA: TGCAGTGCAGAGGGACTAGCGGGGTCCTACGAGCAGTACTTC

J: TRBJ2-1
D: NA
V: TRBV4-1
size: NA
CDR3: CASSVPGLDRGEQFF
DNA: TGCGCCAGCAGCGTACCGGGACTAGACAGGGGTGAGCAGTTCTTC

J: TRBJ2-7
D: NA
V: TRBV11-2
size: few
CDR3: CASSLDTAYEQYF
DNA: TGTGCCAGCAGCCTAGACACTGCCTACGAGCAGTACTTC

J: TRBJ2-1
D: NA
V: TRBV7-8
size: NA
CDR3: CASSLRAAEQFF
DNA: TGTGCCAGCAGCCTCAGGGCGGCTGAGCAGTTCTTC

J: TRBJ1-1
D: NA
V: TRBV4-3
size: few
CDR3: CASSQDQMGFRNTEAFF
DNA: TGCGCCAGCAGCCAAGATCAAATGGGATTTCGGAACACTGAAGCTTTCTTT

J: TRBJ2-7
D: TRBD1
V: TRBV27
size: NA
CDR3: CASWKGAGGEQYF
DNA: TGTGCCAGCTGGAAGGGGGCAGGCGGCGAGCAGTACTTC

J: TRBJ2-7
D: NA
V: TRBV19
size: few
CDR3: CASSPQDTRSYEQYF
DNA: TGTGCCAGTAGTCCACAGGATACTCGCTCCTACGAGCAGTACTTC

J: TRBJ1-2
D: TRBD1
V: TRBV25-1
size: few
CDR3: CASSPRTGGYGYTF
DNA: TGTGCCAGCAGTCCAAGGACAGGGGGCTATGGCTACACCTTC

J: TRBJ1-3
D: NA
V: TRBV20-1
size: NA
CDR3: CSAKGAGNTIYF
DNA: TGCAGTGCTAAGGGGGCTGGAAACACCATATATTTT

J: TRBJ1-1
D: NA
V: TRBV19
size: few
CDR3: CASSIEGQNTEAFF
DNA: TGTGCCAGTAGTATAGAAGGCCAGAACACTGAAGCTTTCTTT

J: TRBJ1-2
D: NA
V: TRBV5-4
size: NA
CDR3: CASSLEATWYTF
DNA: TGTGCCAGCAGCTTGGAGGCGACCTGGTACACCTTC

J: TRBJ1-3
D: NA
V: TRBV12-3/TRBV12-4
size: few
CDR3: CASSFEGRNTIYF
DNA: TGTGCCAGCAGTTTTGAGGGAAGAAACACCATATATTTT

J: TRBJ2-3
D: TRBD2
V: TRBV5-1
size: many
CDR3: CASSLANGGRDGDTQYF
DNA: TGCGCCAGCAGCTTGGCCAATGGCGGGAGGGACGGAGATACGCAGTATTTT

J: TRBJ2-3
D: NA
V: TRBV18
size: few
CDR3: CASSRYSTDTQYF
DNA: TGTGCCAGCAGCCGGTACAGCACAGATACGCAGTATTTT

J: TRBJ1-5
D: NA
V: TRBV6-1
size: many
CDR3: CASSEAGYSNQPQHF
DNA: TGTGCCAGCAGTGAGGCAGGGTATAGCAATCAGCCCCAGCATTTT

J: TRBJ2-3
D: TRBD2
V: TRBV6-1
size: few
CDR3: CASSPLGKSGRTDTQYF
DNA: TGTGCCAGCAGTCCCCTGGGGAAAAGCGGGAGGACAGATACGCAGTATTTT

J: TRBJ2-3
D: TRBD1
V: TRBV5-6
size: NA
CDR3: CASSLWAPRTGDGTQYF
DNA: TGTGCCAGCAGCTTGTGGGCCCCACGGACAGGGGATGGGACGCAGTATTTT

J: TRBJ2-7
D: NA
V: TRBV20-1
size: many
CDR3: CSARSRVTYEQYF
DNA: TGCAGTGCTAGATCCAGGGTTACCTACGAGCAGTACTTC

J: TRBJ2-1
D: TRBD1
V: TRBV20-1
size: NA
CDR3: CSARFTGGGSYNEQFF
DNA: TGCAGTGCTAGATTTACAGGGGGCGGCTCCTACAATGAGCAGTTCTTC

J: TRBJ2-7
D: NA
V: TRBV7-9
size: many
CDR3: CASSGGPGYEQYF
DNA: TGTGCCAGCAGCGGAGGACCGGGCTACGAGCAGTACTTC

J: TRBJ2-1
D: TRBD2
V: TRBV25-1
size: NA
CDR3: CASSELASGGEQFF
DNA: TGTGCCAGCAGTGAGTTGGCTAGCGGCGGTGAGCAGTTCTTC

J: TRBJ2-3
D: NA
V: TRBV18
size: many
CDR3: CASSPPGYASTDTQYF
DNA: TGTGCCAGCTCACCACCCGGCTATGCTAGCACAGATACGCAGTATTTT

J: TRBJ2-3
D: TRBD1
V: TRBV5-4
size: NA
CDR3: CASTLLDRGPSTDTQYF
DNA: TGTGCCAGCACCCTCCTCGACAGGGGACCTAGCACAGATACGCAGTATTTT

J: TRBJ2-1
D: NA
V: TRBV14
size: NA
CDR3: CASSPEGPREQFF
DNA: TGTGCCAGCAGCCCGGAGGGGCCTAGGGAGCAGTTCTTC

J: TRBJ2-7
D: NA
V: TRBV30
size: many
CDR3: CAWSRSSYEQYF
DNA: TGTGCCTGGAGTCGGAGCTCCTACGAGCAGTACTTC

J: TRBJ2-1
D: TRBD2
V: TRBV3-1
size: NA
CDR3: CASSQEALAGVGEQFF
DNA: TGTGCCAGCAGCCAAGAGGCACTAGCGGGAGTTGGTGAGCAGTTCTTC

J: TRBJ2-1
D: NA
V: TRBV10-3
size: NA
CDR3: CASEAGNSLRNEQFF
DNA: TGTGCCAGTGAGGCAGGGAACTCCCTGCGGAATGAGCAGTTCTTC

J: TRBJ2-7
D: NA
V: TRBV4-1
size: once
CDR3: CASSQVDSYEQYF
DNA: TGCGCCAGCAGCCAAGTGGACAGCTACGAGCAGTACTTC

J: TRBJ2-1
D: NA
V: TRBV20-1
size: NA
CDR3: CSARPLIHNEQFF
DNA: TGCAGTGCTAGGCCCCTGATCCACAATGAGCAGTTCTTC

J: TRBJ2-7
D: NA
V: TRBV20-1
size: many
CDR3: CSARSRFPSSYEQYF
DNA: TGCAGTGCTAGATCTCGGTTTCCGAGCTCCTACGAGCAGTACTTC

J: TRBJ2-7
D: TRBD1
V: TRBV15
size: few
CDR3: CATSRYWPRQGIYEQYF
DNA: TGTGCCACCAGCAGATACTGGCCGAGACAGGGTATCTACGAGCAGTACTTC

J: TRBJ2-4
D: NA
V: TRBV6-1
size: few
CDR3: CASSKQGAKNIQYF
DNA: TGTGCCAGCAGCAAACAGGGTGCCAAAAACATTCAGTACTTC

J: TRBJ2-5
D: NA
V: TRBV11-2
size: few
CDR3: CASSLGGQSWGETQYF
DNA: TGTGCCAGCAGCTTGGGGGGACAGAGCTGGGGAGAGACCCAGTACTTC

J: TRBJ2-7
D: NA
V: TRBV6-1
size: NA
CDR3: CASSEAVGYKTYEQYF
DNA: TGTGCCAGCAGTGAAGCTGTAGGTTACAAAACCTACGAGCAGTACTTC

J: TRBJ1-1
D: NA
V: TRBV4-2
size: once
CDR3: CASSPPGSDGYTEAFF
DNA: TGTGCCAGCAGCCCACCGGGCAGCGATGGGTACACTGAAGCTTTCTTT

J: TRBJ2-7
D: NA
V: TRBV28
size: NA
CDR3: CASRSGQSYEQYF
DNA: TGTGCCAGCAGGAGCGGACAGAGCTACGAGCAGTACTTC

J: TRBJ2-3
D: NA
V: TRBV2
size: NA
CDR3: CASSGFARDTQYF
DNA: TGTGCCAGCAGTGGGTTCGCCAGAGATACGCAGTATTTT

J: TRBJ1-1
D: NA
V: TRBV6-2/TRBV6-3
size: NA
CDR3: CATGLGRGEAFF
DNA: TGTGCCACCGGGCTGGGGAGGGGCGAAGCTTTCTTT

J: TRBJ1-2
D: TRBD1
V: TRBV10-3
size: NA
CDR3: CAINNRTGPTGGYTF
DNA: TGTGCCATCAATAACCGGACAGGGCCGACGGGCGGCTACACCTTC

J: TRBJ2-7
D: NA
V: TRBV5-1
size: many
CDR3: CASSLEASDPEQYF
DNA: TGCGCCAGCAGCTTGGAGGCTAGCGACCCCGAGCAGTACTTC

J: TRBJ2-7
D: NA
V: TRBV20-1
size: NA
CDR3: CSARPKGSYEQYF
DNA: TGCAGTGCTAGGCCTAAGGGCTCCTACGAGCAGTACTTC

J: TRBJ2-7
D: NA
V: TRBV28
size: few
CDR3: CASSPAPGTRSYEQYF
DNA: TGTGCCAGCAGTCCAGCACCCGGGACCCGCTCCTACGAGCAGTACTTC

J: TRBJ2-7
D: TRBD1
V: TRBV4-1
size: NA
CDR3: CASSLLPAGTGGYEQYF
DNA: TGCGCCAGCAGCCTACTTCCGGCCGGGACAGGGGGCTACGAGCAGTACTTC

J: TRBJ1-3
D: NA
V: TRBV25-1
size: NA
CDR3: CASSVGHSGNTIYF
DNA: TGTGCCAGCAGTGTCGGTCACTCTGGAAACACCATATATTTT

J: TRBJ1-6
D: TRBD1
V: TRBV10-2
size: NA
CDR3: CASTWTGGENSPLHF
DNA: TGCGCCAGCACTTGGACAGGGGGCGAGAATTCACCCCTCCACTTT

J: TRBJ1-1
D: NA
V: TRBV19
size: NA
CDR3: CASSIREKSAEAFF
DNA: TGTGCCAGTAGTATCCGGGAGAAGAGCGCTGAAGCTTTCTTT

J: TRBJ2-7
D: NA
V: TRBV3-1
size: NA
CDR3: CASSQDTGWSYEQYF
DNA: TGTGCCAGCAGCCAAGATACAGGGTGGTCCTACGAGCAGTACTTC

J: TRBJ1-6
D: NA
V: TRBV10-3
size: few
CDR3: CAISESYGSSYNSPLHF
DNA: TGTGCCATCAGTGAGTCGTACGGGAGCTCCTATAATTCACCCCTCCACTTT

J: TRBJ2-7
D: TRBD2
V: TRBV4-1
size: NA
CDR3: CASSLREGHEQYF
DNA: TGCGCCAGCAGCCTCCGGGAGGGCCACGAGCAGTACTTC